The present entry profiles one T cell receptor beta chain with its context. Its antigen remains unidentified. These data are taken from a study of OX40 agonist ivuxolimab in advanced cancers. Libraries were prepared by immunoSEQ multiplex PCR; TCRdb keeps only in-frame clonotypes and omits some of them. Of approximately 70,000 clones detected, just over 85% appear once; the ten largest clones hold 0.86%. Study-level results: At doses 0.1 to 3.0 mg/kg, CD4+ and CD8+ clones expanded. Undetermined was the antigen specificity of the expanded peripheral T cells.

V lost 7 bases and J lost 11, with 12 bases in between. Germline loops: CDR1 MNHNS, CDR2 SASEGT. This CDR3 has 12 residues. Sequencing used CD4+ or CD8+ T cells sorted from blood, obtained in a trial of the OX40 agonist ivuxolimab. This clonotype was obtained from an adult with an advanced solid tumor such as melanoma, head and neck, liver or kidney cancer. The chain uses TRBV6-1 and TRBJ1-6; D gene unclear. CDR3 DNA: TGTGCCAGCAAAGTGGGGAAACCACCCCTCCACTTT. Its translation is CASKVGKPPLHF.